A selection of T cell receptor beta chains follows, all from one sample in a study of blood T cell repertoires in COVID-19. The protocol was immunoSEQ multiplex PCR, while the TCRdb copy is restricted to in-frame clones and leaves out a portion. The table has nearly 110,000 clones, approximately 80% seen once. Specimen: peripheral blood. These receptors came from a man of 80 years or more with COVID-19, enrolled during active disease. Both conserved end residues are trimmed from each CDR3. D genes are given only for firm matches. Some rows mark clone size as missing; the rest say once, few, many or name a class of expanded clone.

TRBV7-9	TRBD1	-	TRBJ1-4	ASSSWDRVDNEKLF
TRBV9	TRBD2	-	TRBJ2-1	ASSVGLADYNEQF
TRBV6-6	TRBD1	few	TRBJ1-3	ASTPTGIAGNTIY
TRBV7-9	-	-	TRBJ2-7	ASSLLGGTSYEQY
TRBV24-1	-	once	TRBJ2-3	ATNAGDTQY
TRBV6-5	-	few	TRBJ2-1	ASSYSPLTGLNEQF
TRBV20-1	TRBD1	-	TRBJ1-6	SASGVGTANNSPLH
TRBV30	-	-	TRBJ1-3	AWTNSGNTIY
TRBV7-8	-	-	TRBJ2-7	ASSIGGQRWNEQY
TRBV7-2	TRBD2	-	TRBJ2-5	ATGGRDQETQY
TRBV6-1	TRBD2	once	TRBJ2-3	ASSDPSRWEGVAPDTQY
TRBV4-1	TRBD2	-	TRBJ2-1	ASSRGLAGSQSSYNEQF
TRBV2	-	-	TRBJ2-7	ASSAGQRYEQY
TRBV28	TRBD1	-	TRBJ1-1	ASSLLGTGGVVYTEAF
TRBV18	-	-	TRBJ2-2	ASSPTRSGELF
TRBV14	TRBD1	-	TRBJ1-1	ASSPLGGTENTEAF
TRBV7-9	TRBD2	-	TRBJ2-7	ASSRPRAGGIYEQY
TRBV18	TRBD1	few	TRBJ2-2	ASSRQGMLAGELF
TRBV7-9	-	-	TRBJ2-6	ASSSQGGGANVLT
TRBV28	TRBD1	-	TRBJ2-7	ASSLLGTGYEQY
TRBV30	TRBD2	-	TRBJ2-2	ARRPAGGGELF
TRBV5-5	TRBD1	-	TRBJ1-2	ASSLWTGIHGYT
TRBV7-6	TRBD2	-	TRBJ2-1	ARAGGHYNEQF
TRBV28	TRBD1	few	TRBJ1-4	ASSPLPTGQNEKLF
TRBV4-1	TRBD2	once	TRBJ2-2	ASSQEKGLAGPNTGELF
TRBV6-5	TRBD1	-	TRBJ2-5	ASSYGSGGTQTQY
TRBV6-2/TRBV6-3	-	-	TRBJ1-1	ASSPRQVFGKTEAF
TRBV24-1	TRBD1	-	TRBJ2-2	AISDRANTGELF
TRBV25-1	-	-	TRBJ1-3	ASAFGGPGNTIY
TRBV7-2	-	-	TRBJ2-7	ASSSRDLLSYEQY
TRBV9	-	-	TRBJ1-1	ASSVDRLMNTEAF
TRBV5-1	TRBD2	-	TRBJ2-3	ASSSGTSGNTDTQY
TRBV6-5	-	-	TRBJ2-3	ASSFGTPTDTQY
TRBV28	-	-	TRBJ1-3	ASSLLVVRRGSGNTIY
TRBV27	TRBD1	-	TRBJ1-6	ASSLSGTGNSPLH
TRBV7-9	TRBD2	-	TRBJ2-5	ASTLPGLARETQY
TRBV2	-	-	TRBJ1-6	ASSGQSSYNSPLH
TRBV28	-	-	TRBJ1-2	ASSFWHGYT
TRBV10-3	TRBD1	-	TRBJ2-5	AIAGGEETQY
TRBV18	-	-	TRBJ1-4	ASSPLRTTNEKLF
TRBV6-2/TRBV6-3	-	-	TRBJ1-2	ASSYTGGGIMIT
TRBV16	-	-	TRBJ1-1	ASSLPGLFTEAF
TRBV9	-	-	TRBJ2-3	ASSPYGTSPHTQY
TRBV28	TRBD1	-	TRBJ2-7	ASRSRLDRAYEQY
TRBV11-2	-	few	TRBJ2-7	ASSGTGIAYEQY
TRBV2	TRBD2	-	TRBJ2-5	ASSLAGVMETQY
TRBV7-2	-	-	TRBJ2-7	ASSLRGGASSYEQY
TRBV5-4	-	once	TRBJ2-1	ASSQVGGGNNEQF
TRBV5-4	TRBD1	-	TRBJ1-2	ASSRDRGVGYT
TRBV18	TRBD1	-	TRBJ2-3	ASSLAGQGEDTQY
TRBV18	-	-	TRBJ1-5	ASSPPGAGDNQPQH
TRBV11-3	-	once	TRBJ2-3	ASSLEQGWDTQY
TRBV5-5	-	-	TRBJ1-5	ASSLNPGGNQPQH
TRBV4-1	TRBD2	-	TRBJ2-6	ASSRRGDLSSGANVLT
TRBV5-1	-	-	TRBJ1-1	ASSLPQSGTEAF
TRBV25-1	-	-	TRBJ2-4	ASSTQGHIQY
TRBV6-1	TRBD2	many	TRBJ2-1	ASSDILGGLGVHNEQF
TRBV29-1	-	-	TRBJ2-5	SVRIGGETQY